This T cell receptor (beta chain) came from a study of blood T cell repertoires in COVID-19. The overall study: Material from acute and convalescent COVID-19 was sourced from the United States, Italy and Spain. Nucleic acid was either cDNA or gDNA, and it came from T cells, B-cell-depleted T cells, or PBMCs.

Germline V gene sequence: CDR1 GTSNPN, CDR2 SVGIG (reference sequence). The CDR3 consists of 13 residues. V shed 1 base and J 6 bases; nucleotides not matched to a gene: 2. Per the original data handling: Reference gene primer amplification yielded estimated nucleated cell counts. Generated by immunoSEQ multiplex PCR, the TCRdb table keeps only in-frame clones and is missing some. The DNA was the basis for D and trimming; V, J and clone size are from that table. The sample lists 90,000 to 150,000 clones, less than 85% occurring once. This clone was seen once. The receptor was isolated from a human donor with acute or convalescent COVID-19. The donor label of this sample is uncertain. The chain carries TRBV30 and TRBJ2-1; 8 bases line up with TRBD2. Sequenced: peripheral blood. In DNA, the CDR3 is TGTGCCTGGAGTGGGACTAGCCCCAATGAGCAGTTCTTC. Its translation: CAWSGTSPNEQFF.